This T cell receptor beta chain is drawn from a study of blood T cell repertoires in COVID-19 (TCRdb year 2020). With regard to the full study: Samples from collaborators originated in the United States, Italy and Spain and spanned both the acute and convalescent phases of COVID-19. Where HLA class I and class II types were available, the types were taken from metadata supplied by the sample provider, not from assay-based typing. Samples came from the ongoing ImmuneRACE study (first 160 participants) plus 1,254 subjects from 6 global collaborators. The prospective study material was composed of cDNA or gDNA derived from T cells, B-cell-depleted T cells, or PBMCs. Subjects who had been exposed to COVID-19, were actively infected with it, or had recovered from it provided the deeply sampled blood TCRbeta repertoires that made up the dataset. The repertoires were released in a freely available public database meant as a resource for research on the immune response to SARS-CoV-2. Sample metadata almost always included a de-identified subject ID, COVID-19 status, age in years and sex. Summary of the overall study and its limitations: The amount of clinical and demographic metadata varied by source and participant and was provided uncurated.

The immunoSEQ Assay, a bias-controlled multiplex PCR, was used to amplify TCRbeta CDR3 regions from genomic DNA. Per the authors' processing: Within the assay, amplification of reference gene primers was used to estimate how many nucleated cells each sample contained. Sequence reads were collapsed and filtered to measure the absolute abundance of every unique TCRbeta CDR3 rearrangement. Productive Simpson clonality was computed per sample as the square root of Simpson's diversity index over productive rearrangements. Entries here come from immuneACCESS through TCRdb and include only in-frame sequences with V and J called. Some clones fail to appear in such tables; in the studies checked, an unresolved V gene covers under half of the shortfall, and the cause of the remainder is unknown. The V and J calls and clone size come from that table; D and trimming were worked out from the DNA. The sample data list some 140,000 clones, and 87% of these were observed just once. The ten largest clones represent 2% to 2.5% of the sample.

Whole blood was collected in K2EDTA tubes by collaborating institutions according to the institutions' own protocols. For TCRbeta analysis, collaborators shipped samples in one of three forms: frozen whole blood, isolated PBMCs, or DNA extracted from either of those sample types. With respect to this clone: It lacks a known antigen. There are no base qualities to consult, and no much larger clone falls within one base.

The source material was peripheral blood. The clonotype comes from a man aged 45-60 years with active COVID-19.

The DNA sequence reads TGTGCCAGCAGTTACACAGGAGGGTATGGCTACACCTTC. Translation gives CASSYTGGYGYTF. The rearrangement joined TRBV6-5 to TRBJ1-2; the D gene is perhaps TRBD1, on 5 matching bases. CDR1 and CDR2 (MNHEY, SVGAGI) derive from the germline V gene. Cut back by 2 bases and 5 bases, the V and J ends lie 9 bases apart. The CDR3 holds 13 amino acids from the cysteine to the phenylalanine. The CDR3 DNA has 39 bases and is translated from base 1.